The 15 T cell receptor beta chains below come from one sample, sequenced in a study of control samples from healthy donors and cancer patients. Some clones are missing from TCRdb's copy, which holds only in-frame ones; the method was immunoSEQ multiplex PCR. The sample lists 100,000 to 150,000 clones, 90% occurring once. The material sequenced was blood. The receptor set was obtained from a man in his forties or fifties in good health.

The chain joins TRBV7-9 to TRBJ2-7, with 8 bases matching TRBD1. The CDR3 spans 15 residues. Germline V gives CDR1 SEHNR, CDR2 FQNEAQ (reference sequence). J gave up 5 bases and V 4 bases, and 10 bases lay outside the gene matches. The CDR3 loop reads CASSSWTGKNHEQYF. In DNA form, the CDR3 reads TGTGCCAGCAGCTCCTGGACAGGGAAAAATCACGAGCAGTACTTC.

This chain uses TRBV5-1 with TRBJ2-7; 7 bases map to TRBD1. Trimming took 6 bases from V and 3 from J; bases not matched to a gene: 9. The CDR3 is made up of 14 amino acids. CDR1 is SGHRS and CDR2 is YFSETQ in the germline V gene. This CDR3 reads CASTRGGQIYEQYF. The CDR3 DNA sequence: TGCGCCAGCACCCGAGGGGGACAGATCTACGAGCAGTACTTC.

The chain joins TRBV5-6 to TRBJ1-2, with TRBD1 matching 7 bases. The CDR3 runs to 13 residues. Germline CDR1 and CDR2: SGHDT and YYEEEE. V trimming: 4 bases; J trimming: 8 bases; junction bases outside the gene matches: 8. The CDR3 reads CASSLGTVTGYTF. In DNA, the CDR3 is TGTGCCAGCAGCCTCGGGACAGTAACGGGCTACACCTTC. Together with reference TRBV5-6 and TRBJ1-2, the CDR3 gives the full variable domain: DAGVTQSPTHLIKTRGQQVTLRCSPKSGHDTVSWYQQALGQGPQFIFQYYEEEERQRGNFPDRFSGHQFPNYSSELNVNALLLGDSALYLCASSLGTVTGYTFGSGTRLTVV.

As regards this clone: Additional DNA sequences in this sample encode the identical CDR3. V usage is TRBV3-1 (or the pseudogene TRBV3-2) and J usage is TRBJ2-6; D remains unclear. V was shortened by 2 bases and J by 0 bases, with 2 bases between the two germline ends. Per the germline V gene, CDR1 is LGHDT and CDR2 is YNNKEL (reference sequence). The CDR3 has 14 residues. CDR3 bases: TGTGCCAGCAGCCAATCCTCTGGGGCCAACGTCCTGACTTTC. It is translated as CASSQSSGANVLTF.

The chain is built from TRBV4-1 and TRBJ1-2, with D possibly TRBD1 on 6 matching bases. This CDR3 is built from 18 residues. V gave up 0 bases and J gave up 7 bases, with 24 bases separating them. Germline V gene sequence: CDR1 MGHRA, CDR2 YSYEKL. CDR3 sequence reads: CASSQDQWATGTRAGYTF. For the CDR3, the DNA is TGCGCCAGCAGCCAAGATCAATGGGCAACCGGGACACGGGCTGGCTACACCTTC.

DNA for the CDR3: TGTGCCAGCAGCTTGGGTCCAAGGGGTAGGACTAATGAAAAACTGTTTTTT. Translation: CASSLGPRGRTNEKLFF. The chain couples TRBV5-4 to TRBJ1-4; D may be TRBD1 (5 bases). The CDR3 has 17 amino acids. Germline-derived CDR1 and CDR2 are SGHNT and YYREEE (reference sequence). Between the trimmed V and J ends, which lost 0 bases and 2 bases, there was a span of 14 bases.

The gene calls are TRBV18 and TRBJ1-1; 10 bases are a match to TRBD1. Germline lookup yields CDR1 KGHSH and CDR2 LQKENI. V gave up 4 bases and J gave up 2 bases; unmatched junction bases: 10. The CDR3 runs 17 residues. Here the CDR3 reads CASSRPGQGRTNTEAFF. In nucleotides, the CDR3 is TGTGCCAGCTCACGACCGGGACAGGGGAGGACCAACACTGAAGCTTTCTTT.

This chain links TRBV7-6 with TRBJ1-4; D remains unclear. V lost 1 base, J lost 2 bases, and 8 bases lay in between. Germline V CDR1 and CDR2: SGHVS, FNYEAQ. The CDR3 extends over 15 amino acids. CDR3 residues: CASSLGPGTNEKLFF. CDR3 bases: TGTGCCAGCAGCTTAGGGCCGGGGACTAATGAAAAACTGTTTTTT.

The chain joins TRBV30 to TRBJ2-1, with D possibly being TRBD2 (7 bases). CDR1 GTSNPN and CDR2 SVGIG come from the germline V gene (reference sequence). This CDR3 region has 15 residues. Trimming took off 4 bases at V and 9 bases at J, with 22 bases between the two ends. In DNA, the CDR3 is TGTGCCTGGATAGGGGGGGCGCGGTCGTTCTCTGAGCAGTTCTTC. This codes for CAWIGGARSFSEQFF.

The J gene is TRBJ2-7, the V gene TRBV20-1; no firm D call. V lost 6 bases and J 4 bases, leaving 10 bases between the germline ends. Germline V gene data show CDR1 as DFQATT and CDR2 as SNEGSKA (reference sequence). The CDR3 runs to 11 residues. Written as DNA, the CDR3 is TGCAGTGCCCCCCTGACTTACGAGCAGTACTTC. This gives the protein CSAPLTYEQYF.

For the CDR3, the DNA is TGTGCCAGCAGCCCAGAGGTGAGCGAAGAGACCCAGTACTTC. Translating it yields CASSPEVSEETQYF. This chain connects TRBV4-2 to TRBJ2-5; D not certain. V was cut by 4 bases and J by 3 bases, with 12 bases left in between. Germline V lookup: CDR1 LGHNA, CDR2 YNFKEQ. This CDR3 is built from 14 residues.

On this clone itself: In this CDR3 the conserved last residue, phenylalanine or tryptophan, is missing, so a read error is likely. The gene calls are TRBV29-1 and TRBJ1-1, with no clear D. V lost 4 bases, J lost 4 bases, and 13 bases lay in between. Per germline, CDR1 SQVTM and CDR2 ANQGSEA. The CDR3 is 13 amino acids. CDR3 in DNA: TGCAGCGTTGCCTCTACGGGGTCCACTGAAGCTTTCCTT. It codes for CSVASTGSTEAFL.

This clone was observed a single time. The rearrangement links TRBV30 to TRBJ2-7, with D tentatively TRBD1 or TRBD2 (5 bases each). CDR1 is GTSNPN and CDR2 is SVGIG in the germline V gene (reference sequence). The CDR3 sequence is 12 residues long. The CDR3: CAGGTSPYEQYF. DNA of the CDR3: TGTGCGGGTGGGACGAGCCCCTACGAGCAGTACTTC.

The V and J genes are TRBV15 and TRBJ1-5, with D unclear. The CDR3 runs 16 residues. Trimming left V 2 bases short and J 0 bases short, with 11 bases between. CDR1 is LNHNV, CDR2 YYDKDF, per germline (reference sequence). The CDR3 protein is CATSRRRPDSNQPQHF. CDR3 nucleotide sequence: TGTGCCACCAGCAGAAGAAGACCGGATAGCAATCAGCCCCAGCATTTT.

CDR3 region: CASSELSGRGLLHF. DNA for the CDR3: TGCGCCAGCAGTGAGTTGTCAGGAAGAGGGCTCCTCCACTTT. This sequence joins TRBV10-2 and TRBJ1-6; D is unclear. V was pared by 1 base and J by 15 bases, with 16 bases between. CDR1 is WSHSY and CDR2 is SAAADI in the germline V gene. The CDR3 contains 14 residues.